The 4 T cell receptor beta chains given below trace back to one sample, sequenced in a study of OX40 agonist ivuxolimab in advanced cancers. Clones were read by immunoSEQ multiplex PCR, and TCRdb kept only the in-frame ones, dropping some. Of over 50,000 clones in the sample, around 89% are singletons; the top ten hold roughly 18%. This sample comprised CD4+ or CD8+ T cells sorted from blood, obtained in a trial of the OX40 agonist ivuxolimab. The receptor source for this set is an adult with an advanced solid tumor such as melanoma, head and neck, liver or kidney cancer.

The chain uses TRBV19 and TRBJ2-5; 8 bases line up with TRBD1. V lost 0 bases to trimming and J lost 5 bases; unmatched junction nucleotides: 11. CDR3 length: 17 residues. Germline V gives CDR1 LNHDA, CDR2 SQIVND (reference sequence). In nucleotides, the CDR3 is TGTGCCAGTAGTATAGAGTACGGCAGGGGGCTCGGTGAGACCCAGTACTTC. It yields the protein CASSIEYGRGLGETQYF.

The V and J genes are TRBV5-1 and TRBJ2-1; D is uncertain. This CDR3 comprises 15 residues. Trimming cost V 4 bases and J 3 bases, with 14 bases left between them. From germline, CDR1 is SGHRS and CDR2 YFSETQ. The CDR3 DNA reads as TGCGCCAGCAGCACAACGGGTAGTATCTACAATGAGCAGTTCTTC. It encodes CASSTTGSIYNEQFF.

The chain has TRBV19 and TRBJ1-4; 9 nucleotides agree with TRBD1. Germline CDR1 LNHDA, CDR2 SQIVND (reference sequence). V lost 4 bases and J lost 2; bases outside the gene matches: 5. The CDR3 is made up of 16 amino acids. CDR3: CASSTDRGSTNEKLFF. The CDR3, as DNA: TGTGCCAGTAGTACGGACAGGGGAAGCACTAATGAAAAACTGTTTTTT.

The chain is built from TRBV10-1 and TRBJ2-1, with 14 bases that match TRBD2. This CDR3 region has 16 residues. The junction had 5 bases not matched to a gene; V was cut back by 3 bases and J by 7 bases. Germline V gene lookup returns CDR1 WNHNN and CDR2 SYGVQD (reference sequence). DNA of the CDR3: TGCGCCAGCAGTGAAGTCTGGACTAGCGGGAGGAATGAGCAGTTCTTC. It encodes CASSEVWTSGRNEQFF.